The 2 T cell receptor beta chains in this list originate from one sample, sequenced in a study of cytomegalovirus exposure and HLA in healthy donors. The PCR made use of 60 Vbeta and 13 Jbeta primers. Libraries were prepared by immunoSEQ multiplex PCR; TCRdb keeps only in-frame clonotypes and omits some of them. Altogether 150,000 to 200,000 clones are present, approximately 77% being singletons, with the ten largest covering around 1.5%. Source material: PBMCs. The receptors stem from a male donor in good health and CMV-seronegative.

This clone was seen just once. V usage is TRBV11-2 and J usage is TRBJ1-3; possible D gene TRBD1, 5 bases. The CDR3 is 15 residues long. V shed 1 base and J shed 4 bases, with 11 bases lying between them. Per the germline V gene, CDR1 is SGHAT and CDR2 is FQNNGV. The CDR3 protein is CASSLGTGVGNTIYF. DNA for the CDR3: TGTGCCAGCAGCTTAGGCACAGGAGTCGGAAACACCATATATTTT. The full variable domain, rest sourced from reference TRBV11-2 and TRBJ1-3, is EAGVAQSPRYKIIEKRQSVAFWCNPISGHATLYWYQQILGQGPKLLIQFQNNGVVDDSQLPKDRFSAERLKGVDSTLKIQPAKLEDSAVYLCASSLGTGVGNTIYFGEGSWLTVV.

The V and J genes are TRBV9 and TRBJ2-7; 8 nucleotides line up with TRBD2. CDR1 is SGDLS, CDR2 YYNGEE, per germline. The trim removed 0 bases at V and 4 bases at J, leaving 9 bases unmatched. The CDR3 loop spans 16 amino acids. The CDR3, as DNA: TGTGCCAGCAGCGTAGGACTCGGGGGGGTCGGGTACGAGCAGTACTTC. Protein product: CASSVGLGGVGYEQYF.